This T cell receptor beta chain was sequenced in a study of ipilimumab plus nivolumab after autologous stem cell transplantation. Turning to the study itself: Typical patient got a handful of ipilimumab doses and roughly 8 nivolumab doses (median).

Germline V gene lookup returns CDR1 SNHLY and CDR2 FYNNEI. V dropped 4 bases and J dropped 2; count of bases not matched to a gene: 6. The length of the CDR3 is 16 residues. The repertoire was sequenced with immunoSEQ multiplex PCR; TCRdb's copy has only in-frame clones and lacks some. The data show about 84,000 clones, 83% seen once. Here the sequenced sample was PBMCs, taken in a trial of ipilimumab plus nivolumab as post-transplant consolidation. The chain employs TRBV2 and TRBJ2-1, with TRBD2 matching 9 bases. The receptor was derived from a male donor with diffuse large B-cell lymphoma. The CDR3 here is CASSAYLAGAYNEQFF. CDR3 in DNA: TGTGCCAGCAGTGCCTACTTAGCGGGGGCCTACAATGAGCAGTTCTTC. The full variable domain, rest sourced from reference TRBV2 and TRBJ2-1, is EPEVTQTPSHQVTQMGQEVILRCVPISNHLYFYWYRQILGQKVEFLVSFYNNEISEKSEIFDDQFSVERPDGSNFTLKIRSTKLEDSAMYFCASSAYLAGAYNEQFFGPGTRLTVL.